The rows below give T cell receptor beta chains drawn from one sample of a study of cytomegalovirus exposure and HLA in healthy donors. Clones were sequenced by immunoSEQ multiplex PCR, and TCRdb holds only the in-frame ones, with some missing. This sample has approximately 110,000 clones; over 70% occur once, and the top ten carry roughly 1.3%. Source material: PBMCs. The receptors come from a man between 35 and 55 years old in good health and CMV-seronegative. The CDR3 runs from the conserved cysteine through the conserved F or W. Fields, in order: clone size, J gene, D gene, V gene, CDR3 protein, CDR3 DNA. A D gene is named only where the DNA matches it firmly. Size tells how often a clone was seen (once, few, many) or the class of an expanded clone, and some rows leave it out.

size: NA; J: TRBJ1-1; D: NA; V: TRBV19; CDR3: CASSTRSPEAFF; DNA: TGTGCCAGTAGTACCCGAAGCCCTGAAGCTTTCTTT
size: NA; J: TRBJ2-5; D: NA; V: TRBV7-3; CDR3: CASSLPSSETQYF; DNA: TGTGCCAGCAGCTTGCCTAGCTCAGAGACCCAGTACTTC
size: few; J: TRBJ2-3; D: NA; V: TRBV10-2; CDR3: CASSEGGPTDTQYF; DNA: TGCGCCAGCAGTGAGGGAGGGCCCACAGATACGCAGTATTTT
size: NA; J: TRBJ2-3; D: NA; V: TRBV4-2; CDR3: CASSQAAGQSTDTQYF; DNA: TGTGCCAGCAGCCAAGCTGCGGGGCAATCCACAGATACGCAGTATTTT
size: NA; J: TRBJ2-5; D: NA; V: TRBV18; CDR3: CASSLRDSSQETQYF; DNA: TGTGCCAGCTCACTAAGAGACAGTAGCCAAGAGACCCAGTACTTC
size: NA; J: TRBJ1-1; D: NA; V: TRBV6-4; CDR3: CASSSQANTEAFF; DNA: TGTGCCAGCAGTTCTCAGGCGAACACTGAAGCTTTCTTT
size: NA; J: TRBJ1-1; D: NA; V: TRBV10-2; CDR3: CASRQNMNTEAFF; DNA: TGCGCCAGTCGACAGAACATGAACACTGAAGCTTTCTTT
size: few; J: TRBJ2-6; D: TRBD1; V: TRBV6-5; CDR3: CASKTGVPGANVLTF; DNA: TGTGCCAGCAAGACAGGGGTCCCTGGGGCCAACGTCCTGACTTTC
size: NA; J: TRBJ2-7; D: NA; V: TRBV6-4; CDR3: CASKGTLSTYEQYF; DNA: TGTGCCAGCAAAGGGACACTATCAACCTACGAGCAGTACTTC
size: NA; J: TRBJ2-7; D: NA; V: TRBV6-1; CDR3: CASTERDRTYEQYF; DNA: TGTGCCAGCACTGAACGCGACAGAACCTACGAGCAGTACTTC
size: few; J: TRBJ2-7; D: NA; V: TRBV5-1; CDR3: CASSPTGLTYF; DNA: TGCGCCAGCAGCCCAACGGGACTTACGTACTTC
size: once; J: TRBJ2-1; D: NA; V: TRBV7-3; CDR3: CASSSRARASYNEQFF; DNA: TGTGCCAGCAGCTCCCGAGCCAGGGCATCCTACAATGAGCAGTTCTTC
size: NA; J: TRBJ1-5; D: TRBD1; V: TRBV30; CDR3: CAWSLRDRGSNQPQHF; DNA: TGTGCCTGGAGTTTAAGGGACAGGGGTAGCAATCAGCCCCAGCATTTT
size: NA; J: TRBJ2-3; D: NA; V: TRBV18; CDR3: CASSGGVGQTDTQYF; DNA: TGTGCCAGCTCCGGCGGGGTAGGGCAGACAGATACGCAGTATTTT
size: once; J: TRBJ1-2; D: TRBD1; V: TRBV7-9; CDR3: CASSPGQNYGYTF; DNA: TGTGCCAGCAGCCCGGGACAGAACTATGGCTACACCTTC
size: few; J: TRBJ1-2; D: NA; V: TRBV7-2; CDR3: CASSLDKGYTF; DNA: TGTGCCAGCAGCTTAGATAAAGGCTACACCTTC
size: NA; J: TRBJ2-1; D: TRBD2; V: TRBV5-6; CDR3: CASSPGLAGTNEQFF; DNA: TGTGCCAGCAGTCCGGGACTAGCGGGAACAAATGAGCAGTTCTTC
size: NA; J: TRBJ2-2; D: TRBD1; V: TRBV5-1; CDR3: CASSWTGDAGELFF; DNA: TGCGCCAGCAGCTGGACAGGGGATGCCGGGGAGCTGTTTTTT
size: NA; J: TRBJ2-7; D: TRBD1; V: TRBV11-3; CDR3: CASSLASGQGYEQYF; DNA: TGTGCCAGCAGCTTAGCCTCGGGACAGGGATACGAGCAGTACTTC
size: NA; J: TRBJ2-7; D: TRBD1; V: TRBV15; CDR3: CATSRGDRGSEQYF; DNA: TGTGCCACCAGCAGGGGGGACAGGGGAAGCGAGCAGTACTTC
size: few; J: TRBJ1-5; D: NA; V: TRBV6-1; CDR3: CASRAGNQPQHF; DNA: TGTGCCAGCAGGGCCGGCAATCAGCCCCAGCATTTT
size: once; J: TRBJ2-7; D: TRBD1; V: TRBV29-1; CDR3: CSVGDSGSYEQYF; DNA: TGCAGCGTTGGGGACAGTGGGAGCTACGAGCAGTACTTC
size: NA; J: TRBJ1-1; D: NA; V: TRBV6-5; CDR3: CASSYQGRSTEAFF; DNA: TGTGCCAGCAGTTACCAGGGGAGATCGACTGAAGCTTTCTTT
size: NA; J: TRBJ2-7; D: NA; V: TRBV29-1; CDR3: CSVESDSRYEQYF; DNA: TGCAGCGTTGAATCCGACAGCCGCTACGAGCAGTACTTC
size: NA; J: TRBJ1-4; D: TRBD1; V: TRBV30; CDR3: CAWSTARTGRGGEKLFF; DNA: TGTGCCTGGAGTACGGCACGGACAGGCCGCGGTGGGGAAAAACTGTTTTTT
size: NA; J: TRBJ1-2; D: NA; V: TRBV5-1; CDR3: CASSLTGSGYTF; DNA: TGCGCCAGCAGCTTGACAGGCTCTGGCTACACCTTC
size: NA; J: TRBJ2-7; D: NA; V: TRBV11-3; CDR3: CASSPTGWNEQYF; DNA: TGTGCCAGCAGCCCTACAGGGTGGAACGAGCAGTACTTC
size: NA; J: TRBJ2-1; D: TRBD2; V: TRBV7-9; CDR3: CSSHTRGGNNEQFF; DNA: TGTTCCAGCCATACCCGGGGGGGAAACAATGAGCAGTTCTTC
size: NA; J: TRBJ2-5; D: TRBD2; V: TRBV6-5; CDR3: CASSYSGLGGEETQYF; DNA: TGTGCCAGCAGTTACTCTGGCTTGGGGGGGGAAGAGACCCAGTACTTC
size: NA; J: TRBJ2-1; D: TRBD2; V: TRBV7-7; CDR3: CASSLEKREAAGEQFF; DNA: TGTGCCAGCAGCTTAGAAAAGCGGGAGGCTGCCGGTGAGCAGTTCTTC
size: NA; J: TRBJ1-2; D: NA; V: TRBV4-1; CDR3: CASSQGDTGYTF; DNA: TGCGCCAGCAGCCAGGGGGACACTGGCTACACCTTC
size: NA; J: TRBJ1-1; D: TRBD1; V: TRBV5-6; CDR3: CASSYQGANTEAFF; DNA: TGTGCCAGCAGCTACCAGGGGGCGAACACTGAAGCTTTCTTT
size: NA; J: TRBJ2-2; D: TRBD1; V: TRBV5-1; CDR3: CASSRDSANTGELFF; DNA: TGCGCCAGCAGCCGGGACAGCGCGAACACCGGGGAGCTGTTTTTT
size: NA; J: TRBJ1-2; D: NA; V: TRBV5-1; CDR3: CASSYDLAGQGGGYTF; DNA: TGCGCCAGCAGCTACGACTTAGCAGGGCAGGGAGGGGGCTACACCTTC
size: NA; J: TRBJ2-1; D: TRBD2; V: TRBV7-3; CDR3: CASTLDAGGPGEQFF; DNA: TGTGCCAGCACCCTAGATGCGGGGGGCCCTGGTGAGCAGTTCTTC
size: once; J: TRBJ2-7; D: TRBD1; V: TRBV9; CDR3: CASSLRDRAYEQYF; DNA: TGTGCCAGCAGCCTCCGGGACAGGGCGTACGAGCAGTACTTC
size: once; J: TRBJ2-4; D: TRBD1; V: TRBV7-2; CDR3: CASSEGTGRNIQYF; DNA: TGTGCCAGCAGCGAGGGGACAGGGAGGAACATTCAGTACTTC
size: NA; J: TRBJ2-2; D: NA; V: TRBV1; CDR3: CTSSQDVVEGGTGELFF; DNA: TGCACCAGCAGCCAAGATGTGGTCGAAGGGGGAACCGGGGAGCTGTTTTTT
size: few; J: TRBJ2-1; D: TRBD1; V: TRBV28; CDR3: CASRVIRDSIYNEQFF; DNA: TGTGCCAGCAGGGTAATCCGGGACAGCATTTACAATGAGCAGTTCTTC
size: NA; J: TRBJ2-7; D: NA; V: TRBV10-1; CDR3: CASSDRGSYEQYF; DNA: TGCGCCAGCAGTGACAGAGGATCCTACGAGCAGTACTTC
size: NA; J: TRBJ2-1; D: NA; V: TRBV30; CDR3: CAWRQPSYNEQFF; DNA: TGTGCCTGGCGACAACCCTCCTACAATGAGCAGTTCTTC
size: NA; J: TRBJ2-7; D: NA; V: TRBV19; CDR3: CATRELGEKGYEQYF; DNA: TGTGCCACCCGGGAGTTAGGGGAGAAAGGGTACGAGCAGTACTTC
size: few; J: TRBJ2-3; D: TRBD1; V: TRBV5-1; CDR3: CASSTGQGRDTQYF; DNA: TGCGCCAGCAGCACGGGACAGGGGAGAGATACGCAGTATTTT
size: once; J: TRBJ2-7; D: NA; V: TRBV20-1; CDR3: CSAPDSYEQYF; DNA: TGCAGTGCTCCGGACAGCTACGAGCAGTACTTC
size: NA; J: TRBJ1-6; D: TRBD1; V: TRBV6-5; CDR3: CASSYQTGGISPLHF; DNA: TGTGCCAGCAGTTACCAGACAGGGGGGATTTCACCCCTCCACTTT